Included here is one TCR beta chain sequence, with context. The antigen this receptor binds is unknown. Per-base qualities were not stored, and no clone one base away is much larger. This sample was taken from a study of long-term antiretroviral therapy in people with HIV (dated by TCRdb to between 2021 and 2022). With respect to the entire study: The earliest samples were collected roughly a decade before the 2015 WHO recommendation for immediate ART, at a time when ART was usually postponed until CD4 counts fell. This retrospective serial study examined whether starting ART and sustained HIV suppression were associated with changes in the composition and diversity of the TRB repertoire in peripheral blood. A total of roughly 180 cryopreserved PBMC samples were contributed to the cohort by 30 adults with confirmed HIV infection, with samples collected serially over a mean of approximately six years (range 1-12). Eleven of the 30 participants with HIV were female. No cross-contamination during QIAcube processing turned up in test extractions that ran a monoclonal T-cell line alongside approximately 35 polyclonal samples.

The immunoSEQ hsTCRB v3.0 assay was used at survey level resolution to sequence the TRB variable region. The targeted TRB sequencing depth was roughly 40,000-55,000 T-cell genomes per sample. An Illumina MiSeq with a v3 150-cycle kit was used to sequence the pooled TRB libraries. The authors' pipeline ran thus. Repertoire analysis was run in R within a reproducible Nextflow workflow that covered QC, data transformation and analysis. LymphoSeq2, an R package for exploring AIRR-Seq data, was used to implement the custom analyses. A handful of samples that produced fewer than 5000 total TRB sequences were removed, so 150 to 200 HIV repertoires were analyzed. Among the 170 to 200 retained HIV repertoires, approximately 61 were collected before ART initiation and 120 to 140 after ART initiation. Each repertoire was downsampled to 5000 TRB nucleotide sequences, and summary statistics were averaged across 100 downsampling iterations. Only TRB sequences with CDR3 regions of at least seven amino acids were retained for analysis. Diversity was measured with a Shannon entropy-derived clonality score and the Gini coefficient. In the repertoire networks, any two of the top 5000 CDR3 amino acid sequences were linked whenever the two sequences differed by an edit distance of one. For TRB CDR3 amino acid sequences, GLIPH2 was used to predict antigen specificity groups and MHC restriction. To flag known CMV, EBV, HIV or tissue antigen associations, CDR3 amino acid sequences were matched against VDJdb and McPAS-TCR. Pre-ART, post-ART and control groups were compared with Wilcoxon signed-rank tests and Holm-Bonferroni correction. TCRdb stores this immuneACCESS table with in-frame sequences only. Part of the clones is absent; in the studies checked, under half of the shortfall reflects unresolved V genes, and no reason is known for the rest. V and J calls and clone size come straight from that table; D and trimming were deduced from the DNA. The sample has approximately 35,000 clones on record, 94% of them singletons. In total, the top ten clones hold 3.5% to 4.5% of the sample.

To be included, a participant needed at least one PBMC sample from before ART initiation plus at least two post-ART samples. Treatment was received in the United States of America by all participants with HIV. Before DNA extraction, cryopreserved samples of about 0.95-11 million PBMC were thawed and washed. At the time of the earliest PBMC sample, participants with HIV were aged between roughly 20 and 55 years. PBMC samples from each participant spanned 1-4 timepoints before ART initiation and 2-8 timepoints after ART initiation, with a median of 7 samples. Serial HIV viral load, CD4+ T-cell count, ART history and demographic data were obtained for every participant. Using a Qiagen kit on a QIAcube, genomic DNA was extracted from unsorted PBMC, with samples processed in batches of 12. V is cut by 3 bases and J by 1 base, and the space between the germline ends is 16 bases. The CDR3 measures 16 amino acids from cysteine to phenylalanine. Only the CDR3 DNA is retained, 48 bases long and in frame from the first base. The germline V gene yields SGHRS for CDR1 and YFSETQ for CDR2.

Study-wide findings and limitations: Because cell numbers in pre-ART samples were limited, unsorted PBMC were profiled instead of sorted CD4+ and CD8+ T cells. No data were available on ART adherence, viral resistance or therapy changes, limiting inferences about post-ART repertoire changes. The samples were dated from about 2004 to 2018, and the ART regimens that were used may be less effective than current ART regimens. Limited PBMC availability meant only the TCR beta chain was sequenced, without alpha chain pairing. ART initiation was associated with a significant increase in TRB diversity, but diversity stayed significantly below transplant donor controls even after long-term ART. Expanded TRB clones identified before ART initiation dominated the repertoire across all time points, though the dominance fluctuated and decreased in many PLHIV after ART. HIV repertoires had narrower CDR3 length ranges than controls, and the network structure suggested an antigen-experienced repertoire that shifted only slightly toward naive after ART.

This clonotype was obtained from a woman between 50 and 59 years old with HIV. Source: unsorted PBMCs, taken more than 5 years after starting antiretroviral therapy. This chain is built from TRBV5-1 and TRBJ1-1; matching of 5 bases hints at TRBD1 as the D gene. The bases read TGCGCCAGCAGCTCGCAGGGTAGCGGCCCGAACACTGAAGCTTTCTTT. Translated, this is CASSSQGSGPNTEAFF. Supplemented by the reference TRBV5-1 and TRBJ1-1 proteins around the CDR3, the complete variable domain is KAGVTQTPRYLIKTRGQQVTLSCSPISGHRSVSWYQQTPGQGLQFLFEYFSETQRNKGNFPGRFSGRQFSNSRSEMNVSTLELGDSALYLCASSSQGSGPNTEAFFGQGTRLTVV.